The 20 T cell receptor beta chains below all came from one sample that was sequenced in a study of T cell responses to AZD1222 COVID-19 vaccine. Profiling relied on immunoSEQ multiplex PCR, and the TCRdb table lists in-frame clones only, not all of them. The table records approximately 180,000 clones, more than 80% of them present only once. This sample comprised peripheral blood, obtained 28 days after the second dose of the MenACWY control vaccine. The origin of the receptors is an adult who received the MenACWY meningococcal vaccine as a control.

This chain links TRBV20-1 with TRBJ2-3; TRBD1 matches 7 bases. V lost 6 bases and J lost 6; bases outside the gene matches: 15. CDR3 size: 15 residues. The germline V gene encodes CDR1 DFQATT and CDR2 SNEGSKA (reference sequence). The CDR3 DNA reads as TGCAGTGCAAGTCAACAGGGGCGTACGGGGGATACGCAGTATTTT. Its protein is CSASQQGRTGDTQYF.

The chain carries TRBV28 and TRBJ1-5, with TRBD1 as a possible D gene (5 bases). The germline V gene has CDR1 MDHEN and CDR2 SYDVKM. V dropped 5 bases and J dropped 4 bases, with 15 bases sitting between them. The CDR3 is 15 amino acids. CDR3 in amino acids: CASSGGDRDNQPQHF. The CDR3 DNA sequence: TGTGCCAGCAGTGGGGGTGACAGAGATAATCAGCCCCAGCATTTT.

The V call is TRBV27, the J call TRBJ1-1; 9 nucleotides agree with TRBD1. Unmatched junction bases numbered 7, after V lost 6 bases and J lost 8 bases. The CDR3 covers 13 residues. Germline V gene lookup returns CDR1 MNHEY and CDR2 SMNVEV (reference sequence). Here the CDR3 reads CASSQGQGGEAFF. The CDR3 DNA reads as TGTGCCAGCAGCCAGGGACAGGGAGGGGAAGCTTTCTTT.

The chain combines TRBV30 with TRBJ1-4; D remains unclear. Deletions cut 0 bases from V and 9 bases from J, with 8 bases between. CDR1 and CDR2 from the germline V gene are GTSNPN and SVGIG (reference sequence). The CDR3 length is 12 residues. The CDR3 region is CAWSVGLQKLFF. The CDR3 nucleotides read TGTGCCTGGAGTGTAGGCTTGCAAAAACTGTTTTTT.

The genes are TRBV7-9 and TRBJ1-3; weak D call: TRBD1 (6 bases). This CDR3 region has 16 residues. Germline V CDR1 and CDR2: SEHNR, FQNEAQ (reference sequence). V shed 2 bases and J shed 0 bases, with 11 bases lying between them. The CDR3 loop is CASSLRDTDSGNTIYF. The CDR3 region has the DNA TGTGCCAGCAGCTTACGGGACACCGACTCTGGAAACACCATATATTTT.

This chain connects TRBV27 to TRBJ1-2; 9 nucleotides agree with TRBD1. The CDR3 runs to 17 residues. The V segment lost 6 bases and the J segment 6 bases; nucleotides outside the gene matches: 17. Germline values: CDR1 MNHEY, CDR2 SMNVEV (reference sequence). CDR3 amino acids: CASRSLGTGSLRDGYTF. The CDR3 region has the DNA TGTGCCAGCAGAAGTCTCGGGACAGGGTCATTGAGAGATGGCTACACCTTC.

The rearrangement uses TRBV7-8 and TRBJ1-3; tentatively, D is TRBD1 (5 bases). Trimming removed 3 bases from V and 4 bases from J, with 10 bases in between. The length of the CDR3 is 14 residues. Germline V gene lookup returns CDR1 SGHVS and CDR2 FQNEAQ. CDR3 region: CASSFGTPGNTIYF. The CDR3 DNA follows: TGTGCCAGCAGCTTCGGGACGCCCGGAAACACCATATATTTT.

The CDR3 DNA sequence: TGCGCCAGCAGACAAACCCGGGGCTATAATTCACCCCTCCACTTT. Amino acid sequence: CASRQTRGYNSPLHF. The V gene is TRBV5-1, the J gene TRBJ1-6; D remains unclear. Germline V gene data show CDR1 as SGHRS and CDR2 as YFSETQ. V was shortened by 5 bases and J by 3 bases, with 12 bases between the two germline ends. The CDR3 runs to 15 residues.

This chain uses TRBV5-5 with TRBJ1-6; D is undetermined. Trimming cost V 0 bases and J 8 bases, with 9 bases left between them. This CDR3 contains 14 residues. Germline lookup yields CDR1 SGHKS and CDR2 YYEKEE (reference sequence). The CDR3 sequence is CASSLEGADSPLHF. CDR3 DNA sequence: TGTGCCAGCAGCTTGGAAGGAGCGGATTCACCCCTCCACTTT.

The chain has TRBV7-6 and TRBJ2-6; 8 nucleotides line up with TRBD1. Looked up from germline, CDR1 is SGHVS and CDR2 is FNYEAQ. V shed 5 bases and J 4 bases; nucleotides not matched to a gene: 10. This CDR3 spans 17 amino acids. CDR3 nucleotide sequence: TGTGCCAGCAGCATGGGACAGGTTCTATCCGGGGCCAACGTCCTGACTTTC. It codes for CASSMGQVLSGANVLTF.

The chain has TRBV27 and TRBJ1-3; a weak D match, TRBD1 (5 bases). Germline lookup yields CDR1 MNHEY and CDR2 SMNVEV (reference sequence). Trimming shortened V by 5 bases and J by 3 bases, and 11 bases separated the two germline ends. The CDR3 has 14 residues. CDR3 loop: CASSSMGRGNTIYF. The CDR3 DNA follows: TGTGCCAGCAGTAGCATGGGGCGTGGAAACACCATATATTTT.

J is TRBJ1-2 and V is TRBV5-6; D is uncertain. V dropped 0 bases and J dropped 1 base, with 10 bases sitting between them. The CDR3 has 15 amino acids. CDR1 is SGHDT and CDR2 is YYEEEE in the germline V gene. DNA for the CDR3: TGTGCCAGCAGCTTGGCGGGCCAGCTTAACTATGGCTACACCTTC. Residues: CASSLAGQLNYGYTF.

The chain recombines TRBV10-3 with TRBJ2-5, with D perhaps assigned TRBD1 or TRBD2 (6 bases each). The V gene's germline CDR1 is ENHRY and CDR2 SYGVKD. The ends were cut back, 10 bases at V and 5 bases at J, with 23 bases in the middle. The CDR3 runs to 15 residues. The CDR3 is CASATGAGAWETQYF. The CDR3 bases are TGTGCCAGCGCAACGGGGGCAGGGGCGTGGGAGACCCAGTACTTC.

The V gene is TRBV19, the J gene TRBJ2-7, with a tentative D call TRBD2 (5 bases). There are 14 residues in the CDR3. From germline, CDR1 is LNHDA and CDR2 SQIVND (reference sequence). Trimming cost V 5 bases and J 4 bases, with 15 bases left between them. CDR3 region: CASSVGASPYEQYF. The CDR3 DNA reads as TGTGCCAGTAGTGTGGGAGCCTCACCATACGAGCAGTACTTC.

This chain uses TRBV7-2 with TRBJ2-2; no clear D gene. The length of the CDR3 is 14 residues. CDR1 is SGHTA, CDR2 FQGNSA, per germline. The V end was cut by 5 bases, the J end by 7 bases, with 14 bases between. In nucleotides, the CDR3 is TGTGCCAGCAGCCCGAGGATATTCGGCGGGGAGCTGTTTTTT. It yields the protein CASSPRIFGGELFF.

The chain carries TRBV5-4 and TRBJ2-1; 7 nucleotides line up with TRBD2. The CDR3 consists of 16 residues. Germline V gene data show CDR1 as SGHNT and CDR2 as YYREEE (reference sequence). V was pared by 3 bases and J by 0 bases, with 6 bases of the junction left unmatched. The DNA for the CDR3 is TGTGCCAGCAGCTCCGAGCGGGGCAGCTCCTACAATGAGCAGTTCTTC. It is translated as CASSSERGSSYNEQFF.

The rearrangement joins TRBV7-3 to TRBJ1-2, with a tentative D call TRBD1 (5 bases). Germline CDR1 and CDR2: SGHTA and FQGTGA. CDR3 size: 14 residues. Trimming stripped 5 bases from V and 4 bases from J, with 14 bases between. Here the CDR3 DNA reads TGTGCCAGCAGCCCTACGGGACGGAGCTATGGCTACACCTTC. Translation gives CASSPTGRSYGYTF.

A single count supports this clone. At the DNA level, this CDR3 is encoded by other sequences in the same sample as well. This chain uses TRBV11-3 with TRBJ1-2; 9 bases agree with TRBD1. Unmatched junction bases numbered 8, after V lost 1 base and J lost 8 bases. The CDR3 totals 15 residues. Germline CDR1 SGHNT, CDR2 YENEEA. The CDR3 coding sequence is TGTGCCAGCAGCTTAGTGGGACAGGGAGTTGACGGCTACACCTTC. Amino acid sequence: CASSLVGQGVDGYTF.

V is TRBV4-1 and J is TRBJ1-5, with 9 bases fitting TRBD1. V was clipped by 4 bases and J by 6 bases; unmatched bases: 7. The CDR3 is made up of 15 amino acids. The germline gives CDR1 MGHRA, CDR2 YSYEKL. CDR3 bases: TGCGCCAGCAGCCCGACAGGGGGATCGGGTCAGCCCCAGCATTTT. It specifies CASSPTGGSGQPQHF.

This chain uses TRBV9 with TRBJ2-3; 9 bases are shared with TRBD1. CDR3 size: 16 residues. The germline gives CDR1 SGDLS, CDR2 YYNGEE. V lost 4 bases and J lost 0; bases outside the gene matches: 6. CDR3 protein: CASSRTGQGSTDTQYF. The CDR3 DNA follows: TGTGCCAGCAGCCGAACGGGACAGGGAAGCACAGATACGCAGTATTTT. The variable domain in full, with the rest retrieved from reference TRBV9 and TRBJ2-3, is DSGVTQTPKHLITATGQRVTLRCSPRSGDLSVYWYQQSLDQGLQFLIQYYNGEERAKGNILERFSAQQFPDLHSELNLSSLELGDSALYFCASSRTGQGSTDTQYFGPGTRLTVL.